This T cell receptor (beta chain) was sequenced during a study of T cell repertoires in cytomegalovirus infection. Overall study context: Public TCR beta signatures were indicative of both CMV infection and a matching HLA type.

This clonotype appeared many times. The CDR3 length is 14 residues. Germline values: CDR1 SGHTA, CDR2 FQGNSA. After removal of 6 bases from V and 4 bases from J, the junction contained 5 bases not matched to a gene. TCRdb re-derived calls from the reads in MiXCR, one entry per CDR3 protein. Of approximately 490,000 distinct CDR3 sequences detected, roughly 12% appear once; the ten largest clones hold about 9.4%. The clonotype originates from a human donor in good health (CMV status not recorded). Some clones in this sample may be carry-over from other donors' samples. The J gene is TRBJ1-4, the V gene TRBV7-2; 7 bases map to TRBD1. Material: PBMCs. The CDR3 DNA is TGTGCCAGCAGTTGGGACAGACGTAATGAAAAACTGTTTTTT. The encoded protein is CASSWDRRNEKLFF.